One T cell receptor beta chain is described in this entry. These data originate in a study of blood T cell repertoires in COVID-19. Germline CDR1 reads SNHLY; CDR2 reads FYNNEI. Losses at the gene ends were 10 bases for V and 8 bases for J; bases not matched to a gene: 5. The CDR3 runs 11 residues. Study processing details: Reference gene primer amplification in the assay estimated nucleated cell counts. Sequencing was performed with immunoSEQ multiplex PCR; in TCRdb, only in-frame clones are kept and a portion is missing. From that table come the V and J calls and clone size; the DNA was used to work out D and trimming. The sample gives fewer than 400,000 clones, approximately 88% of which show up once; around 4.6% is in the top ten.

The sequencing input was PBMCs or T cells enriched from blood (not recorded which). The source is a man aged 30-40 years who had recovered from COVID-19. The chain uses TRBV2 and TRBJ1-2; TRBD1 aligns across 9 bases. CDR3 nucleotides: TGTGCCATTACAGGGGGCCGGGGCTACACCTTC. Protein sequence: CAITGGRGYTF. The whole variable domain, filled in from reference TRBV2 and TRBJ1-2, reads EPEVTQTPSHQVTQMGQEVILRCVPISNHLYFYWYRQILGQKVEFLVSFYNNEISEKSEIFDDQFSVERPDGSNFTLKIRSTKLEDSAMYFCAITGGRGYTFGSGTRLTVV.